The 32 T cell receptor beta chains below were found in one sample sequenced in a study of CXCR3-negative and CXCR3-positive naive CD8 T cells. The libraries of TRB cDNA were prepared using 5' RACE with UMI labels. From its re-call of the 5' RACE reads, TCRdb lists each CDR3 protein once, without DNA. This sample contains 150,000 or so distinct CDR3 sequences. The antigens these receptors bind are not known. Study conclusions and caveats: Compared with CXCR3-negative naive cells, CXCR3-positive naive cells showed more hydrophobic TRB CDR3s.

Sequencing was performed on naive CXCR3+ CD8+ T cells from blood. Subset noted: CD45RO-CCR7+CD27+CD95- naive CD8+ T cells expressing CXCR3 (TNR3+). Every receptor here comes from a human donor in good health. Some clones in this sample may be carry-over from other donors' samples.

CDR3 amino acids: CASSPGDPYEQYF. This chain joins TRBV6-6 and TRBJ2-7; TCRdb calls TRBD1, which cannot be checked without DNA. CDR1 is MNHNY, CDR2 SVGAGI, per germline (reference sequence). This CDR3 comprises 13 residues.

The chain employs TRBV4-2 and TRBJ2-3; TCRdb's D call of TRBD1 is untestable without DNA. From germline, CDR1 is LGHNA and CDR2 YNFKEQ. The CDR3 is 16 residues long. CDR3 sequence reads: CASSPAGQESTDTQYF.

The chain uses TRBV12-3 or TRBV12-4 and TRBJ2-7. The CDR3 totals 15 residues. The CDR3 reads CASSLVGYHDYEQYF.

This chain connects TRBV20-1 to TRBJ1-1. The CDR3 is made up of 13 amino acids. Germline-derived CDR1 and CDR2 are DFQATT and SNEGSKA (reference sequence). The CDR3 region is CSARLMEGTEAFF.

The rearrangement uses TRBV9 and TRBJ2-7; TCRdb names TRBD1, which stays unverified in the absence of DNA. The CDR3 runs to 14 residues. Germline V lookup: CDR1 SGDLS, CDR2 YYNGEE. The CDR3 loop reads CASSPTGFSYEQYF.

V gene TRBV3-1 combines with J gene TRBJ2-7; there is no DNA to check the TCRdb D call of TRBD2. CDR3 size: 17 residues. In germline, CDR1 is LGHDT, CDR2 YNNKEL (reference sequence). CDR3 region: CASSQDSGLAGGYEQYF.

The chain combines TRBV15 with TRBJ2-7. This CDR3 spans 12 amino acids. Germline CDR1 and CDR2: LNHNV and YYDKDF (reference sequence). CDR3 in amino acids: CATSRGDYEQYF.

CDR3 loop: CASSLGSGGSSYNEQFF. The chain is built from TRBV12-3 or TRBV12-4 and TRBJ2-1. The CDR3 is 17 residues long.

The rearrangement joins TRBV7-8 to TRBJ1-2; the TCRdb call, TRBD1, lacks DNA for checking. The germline CDR1 and CDR2 sequences are SGHVS and FQNEAQ. The CDR3 totals 14 residues. The CDR3 loop is CASREDRGAYGYTF.

This chain joins TRBV7-9 and TRBJ1-5; TCRdb selects TRBD1, and the lack of DNA leaves this call unchecked. This CDR3 spans 16 amino acids. Germline values: CDR1 SEHNR, CDR2 FQNEAQ (reference sequence). The CDR3 sequence: CASSLGTGGSNQPQHF.

This chain links TRBV9 with TRBJ2-3; as DNA is missing, the TRBD1 call by TCRdb cannot be tested. CDR3 size: 16 residues. Germline V gene data show CDR1 as SGDLS and CDR2 as YYNGEE. The CDR3 sequence: CASSVPPAESTDTQYF.

The chain has TRBV9 and TRBJ2-1; the D call of TRBD2 rests on TCRdb alone, since no DNA is present to check it. Germline assignment: CDR1 SGDLS and CDR2 YYNGEE. The CDR3 spans 15 residues. The CDR3 loop reads CASNPPLAGHNEQFF.

V is TRBV29-1 and J is TRBJ2-1; there is no DNA to check the TCRdb D call of TRBD2. The CDR3 spans 17 residues. CDR1 and CDR2 from the germline V gene are SQVTM and ANQGSEA. CDR3 in amino acids: CSVGLAGSPRWDNEQFF.

This chain joins TRBV5-1 and TRBJ2-7. This CDR3 spans 13 amino acids. Germline V gives CDR1 SGHRS, CDR2 YFSETQ. CDR3 sequence reads: CASSLENSYEQYF.

The chain combines TRBV5-1 with TRBJ1-5; TCRdb's D gene call, TRBD1, goes unchecked for lack of DNA. The germline gives CDR1 SGHRS, CDR2 YFSETQ. The CDR3 is 15 residues long. CDR3 in amino acids: CASSRDRGAHQPQHF.

The CDR3 reads CASSYSAGWTGELFF. The chain has TRBV6-5 and TRBJ2-2; TCRdb designates TRBD2, a call that cannot be tested without DNA. The length of the CDR3 is 15 residues. Germline CDR1 is MNHEY and CDR2 is SVGAGI.

The chain has TRBV29-1 and TRBJ1-1; TCRdb's D call of TRBD1 is untestable without DNA. The CDR3 has 14 residues. The germline V gene encodes CDR1 SQVTM and CDR2 ANQGSEA. CDR3 sequence reads: CSAAGQGAVTEAFF.

The chain is built from TRBV27 and TRBJ2-3; TCRdb returns TRBD2, unconfirmable since there is no DNA. The CDR3 length is 14 residues. Germline lookup yields CDR1 MNHEY and CDR2 SMNVEV (reference sequence). The CDR3 protein is CASSYGPSTDTHYF.

The chain links TRBV4-2 to TRBJ2-7; TCRdb returns TRBD1, unconfirmable since there is no DNA. The CDR3 has 14 residues. Germline V gene lookup returns CDR1 LGHNA and CDR2 YNFKEQ. Here the CDR3 reads CASGETGQPYEQYF.

V and J are TRBV7-9 and TRBJ1-1; TCRdb reports TRBD1, a call that lacks DNA to check it against. CDR1 SEHNR and CDR2 FQNEAQ come from the germline V gene (reference sequence). The CDR3 loop spans 14 amino acids. CDR3 sequence: CASSGWTEITEAFF.

The genes are TRBV4-1 and TRBJ2-5; TCRdb's assignment of TRBD1 cannot be checked, as there is no DNA. Germline V gene lookup returns CDR1 MGHRA and CDR2 YSYEKL. The CDR3 covers 16 residues. The CDR3 region is CASSPAIGQGQETQYF.

The chain employs TRBV4-1 and TRBJ2-1; TCRdb's D call of TRBD2 is untestable without DNA. The germline V gene has CDR1 MGHRA and CDR2 YSYEKL. The CDR3 contains 16 residues. CDR3 sequence reads: CASSQVIAGIYNEQFF.

The CDR3 loop reads CASSLVEGSATGELFF. The chain recombines TRBV11-2 with TRBJ2-2; the TCRdb call, TRBD1, lacks DNA for checking. CDR1 is SGHAT and CDR2 is FQNNGV in the germline V gene. This CDR3 has 16 residues.

This rearrangement joins TRBV20-1 to TRBJ2-7; absent DNA, TCRdb's TRBD2 call cannot be checked. The germline gives CDR1 DFQATT, CDR2 SNEGSKA (reference sequence). The CDR3 length is 13 residues. Here the CDR3 reads CSAPGVYRGEQYF.

The chain is built from TRBV28 and TRBJ2-5. The CDR3 spans 13 residues. From germline, CDR1 is MDHEN and CDR2 SYDVKM. This CDR3 reads CASSWVSSRTQYF.

The genes are TRBV7-9 and TRBJ2-1; TCRdb lists TRBD1, though no DNA is available to test this call. This CDR3 region has 15 residues. Germline V lookup: CDR1 SEHNR, CDR2 FQNEAQ (reference sequence). The CDR3 is CASSFPTPGYNEQFF.

This chain links TRBV5-5 with TRBJ2-7; TCRdb proposes TRBD1, but this gene call is untestable without DNA. The germline V gene has CDR1 SGHKS and CDR2 YYEKEE (reference sequence). This CDR3 spans 12 amino acids. CDR3 in amino acids: CASWWDLKEQYF.

The CDR3 sequence is CSAKEGYNEQFF. The V gene is TRBV29-1, the J gene TRBJ2-1; TCRdb's D call, TRBD2, is unchecked because there is no DNA. Germline loops: CDR1 SQVTM, CDR2 ANQGSEA. CDR3 length: 12 residues.

The CDR3 region is CSVDGQGETYEQYF. V and J are TRBV29-1 and TRBJ2-7; TCRdb picks TRBD1, but there is no DNA to check that call. Germline CDR1 and CDR2: SQVTM and ANQGSEA. The CDR3 is 14 amino acids.

The rearrangement joins TRBV27 to TRBJ2-1; there is no DNA to check the TCRdb D call of TRBD1. This CDR3 has 15 amino acids. Per germline, CDR1 MNHEY and CDR2 SMNVEV (reference sequence). CDR3: CASRSLQGWYNEQFF.

This chain connects TRBV7-6 to TRBJ1-1. The CDR3 is 13 residues long. Germline CDR1 is SGHVS and CDR2 is FNYEAQ. CDR3 region: CASGEMPNTEAFF.

V is TRBV7-6 and J is TRBJ2-1; checking the TCRdb D call of TRBD1 is not possible without DNA. This CDR3 has 15 amino acids. Germline CDR1 SGHVS, CDR2 FNYEAQ. CDR3 residues: CASSVNGHGTNEQFF.